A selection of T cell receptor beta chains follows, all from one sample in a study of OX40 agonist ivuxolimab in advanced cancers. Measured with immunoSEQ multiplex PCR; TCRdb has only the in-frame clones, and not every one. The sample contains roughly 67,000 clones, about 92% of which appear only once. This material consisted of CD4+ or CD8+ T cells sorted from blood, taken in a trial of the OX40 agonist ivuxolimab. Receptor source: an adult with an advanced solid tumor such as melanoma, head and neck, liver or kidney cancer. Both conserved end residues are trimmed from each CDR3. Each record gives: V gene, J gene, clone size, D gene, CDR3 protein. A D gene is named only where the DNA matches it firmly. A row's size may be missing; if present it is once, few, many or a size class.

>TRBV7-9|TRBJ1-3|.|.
ASSPIWEAPGNTIY
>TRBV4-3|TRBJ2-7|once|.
ASSQVLDPYEQY
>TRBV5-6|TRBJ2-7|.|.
ASSLLGGEQY
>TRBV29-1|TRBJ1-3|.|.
SVGGRDQDTIY
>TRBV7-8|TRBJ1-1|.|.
ASSFRVEGTEAF
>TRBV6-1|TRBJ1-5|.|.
ASSLTVNQPQH
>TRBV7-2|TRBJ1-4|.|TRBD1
ASSVDRDRGQMANEKLF
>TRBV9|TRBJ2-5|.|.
ASSLGGGGGETQY
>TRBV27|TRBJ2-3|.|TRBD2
ASSWEGTPSDTQY
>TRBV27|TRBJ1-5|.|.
ASSFLGALGNQPQH
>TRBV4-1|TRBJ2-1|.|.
ASSQLGGSINNEQF
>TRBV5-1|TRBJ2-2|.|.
ASSRSTGELF
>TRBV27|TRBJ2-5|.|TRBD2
ASSFSLAGGQGPSDTQY